Sequencing of this T cell receptor beta chain was carried out in a study of T cell responses to AZD1222 COVID-19 vaccine. The table came from immunoSEQ multiplex PCR; TCRdb's copy has only in-frame clones and leaves some out. The sample records roughly 150,000 clones, 70% to 90% being singletons. About this clone: Its specificity is not known.

Trimming shortened V by 1 base and J by 4 bases, and 10 bases separated the two germline ends. The CDR3 totals 13 residues. Per the germline V gene, CDR1 is SQVTM and CDR2 is ANQGSEA. General study results and limits: All repertoire sampling was performed exclusively after the peak T cell response. Clonal diversity may have been underestimated, and the donors were mostly white British, with more females than males.

The V call is TRBV29-1, the J call TRBJ1-1; no clear D gene. This specimen consisted of peripheral blood, obtained on day 0 of AZD1222 vaccination. The source of this sequence is an adult in good health. CDR3 sequence (DNA): TGCAGCGTTGAAGGGCAGGTAGGCACTGAAGCTTTCTTT. This encodes CSVEGQVGTEAFF.